The 4 T cell receptor beta chains below all came from one sample that was sequenced in a study of T cell responses to AZD1222 COVID-19 vaccine. This table comes from immunoSEQ multiplex PCR, and its TCRdb copy is limited to in-frame clones, with some not included. The data show roughly 100,000 clones, 70% to 90% seen once. Sequencing used peripheral blood, obtained on day 0 of AZD1222 vaccination. These TCRs come from an adult in good health.

V is TRBV4-2 and J is TRBJ2-3; 8 bases match TRBD2. The trim removed 6 bases at V and 1 base at J, leaving 6 bases unmatched. The germline gives CDR1 LGHNA, CDR2 YNFKEQ. The CDR3 has 15 amino acids. In DNA form, the CDR3 reads TGTGCCAGCAGTCAACTTAGCGGGGGCACAGATACGCAGTATTTT. Translation gives CASSQLSGGTDTQYF.

This clone was detected only once. The genes are TRBV27 and TRBJ1-5; 7 bases are a match to TRBD1. V gave up 5 bases and J gave up 2 bases; unmatched junction bases: 3. The germline CDR1 and CDR2 sequences are MNHEY and SMNVEV (reference sequence). CDR3 length: 14 residues. In DNA, the CDR3 is TGTGCCAGCAGTGTAACAGGGGGCAATCAGCCCCAGCATTTT. Protein: CASSVTGGNQPQHF.

V usage is TRBV6-5 and J usage is TRBJ1-3; tentatively, D is TRBD1 (6 bases). V lost 7 bases, J lost 0 bases, and 13 bases lay in between. The CDR3 consists of 15 residues. Germline V gene sequence: CDR1 MNHEY, CDR2 SVGAGI. The CDR3 bases are TGTGCCAGCACTAGAGGGGGTATCTCTGGAAACACCATATATTTT. Translating gives CASTRGGISGNTIYF.

The V gene is TRBV24-1, the J gene TRBJ2-7, with D maybe TRBD2 (6 bases). The CDR3 is made up of 9 amino acids. CDR1 and CDR2 (germline): KGHDR, SFDVKD. CDR3 sequence reads: CDGGYEQYF. Here the CDR3 DNA reads TGTGACGGGGGTTACGAGCAGTACTTC.